These 20 T cell receptor beta chains were all obtained from the same sample, sequenced in a study of OX40 agonist ivuxolimab in advanced cancers. Here immunoSEQ multiplex PCR was the method, and the copy in TCRdb shows in-frame clones only, minus some. The sample yields around 51,000 clones, around nine tenths seen once. The specimen was CD4+ or CD8+ T cells sorted from blood, collected in a trial of the OX40 agonist ivuxolimab. These receptors were collected from an adult with an advanced solid tumor such as melanoma, head and neck, liver or kidney cancer.

V gene TRBV14 combines with J gene TRBJ1-6; 7 nucleotides agree with TRBD1. CDR1 and CDR2 (germline): SGHDN, FVKESK. The CDR3 has 15 amino acids. V dropped 1 base and J dropped 7; count of bases not matched to a gene: 4. The CDR3 is CASSQGQGLNSPLHF. As DNA, the CDR3 is TGTGCCAGCAGCCAAGGACAGGGATTGAATTCACCCCTCCACTTT. Full variable domain (missing parts from reference TRBV14 and TRBJ1-6): EAGVTQFPSHSVIEKGQTVTLRCDPISGHDNLYWYRRVMGKEIKFLLHFVKESKQDESGMPNNRFLAERTGGTYSTLKVQPAELEDSGVYFCASSQGQGLNSPLHFGNGTRLTVT.

V gene TRBV9 combines with J gene TRBJ2-5, with D possibly TRBD1 on 6 matching bases. This CDR3 comprises 13 residues. Trimming stripped 1 base from V and 5 bases from J, with 9 bases between. Germline lookup yields CDR1 SGDLS and CDR2 YYNGEE. CDR3 loop: CASSVTGSETQYF. CDR3 nucleotides: TGTGCCAGCAGCGTAACAGGGTCGGAGACCCAGTACTTC.

The J gene is TRBJ2-1, the V gene TRBV7-6; D gene ambiguous. V lost 5 bases, J lost 4 bases, and 15 bases lay in between. From germline, CDR1 is SGHVS and CDR2 FNYEAQ. The CDR3 length is 15 residues. The CDR3 loop is CASSETWTAYNEQFF. In DNA form, the CDR3 reads TGTGCCAGCAGCGAAACCTGGACGGCTTACAATGAGCAGTTCTTC.

V is TRBV5-6 and J is TRBJ1-5; unclear D gene. V lost 4 bases, J lost 0 bases, and 14 bases lay in between. CDR1 is SGHDT, CDR2 YYEEEE, per germline. There are 16 residues in the CDR3. For the CDR3, the DNA is TGTGCCAGCAGCCTCGCAGACGGAAATAGCAATCAGCCCCAGCATTTT. This sequence encodes CASSLADGNSNQPQHF.

The J gene is TRBJ2-4, the V gene TRBV27; tentative D call: TRBD1 (7 bases). Germline V gene data show CDR1 as MNHEY and CDR2 as SMNVEV (reference sequence). The CDR3 runs to 17 residues. V was pared by 5 bases and J by 1 base, with 18 bases between. CDR3: CASSPDPRGEAKNIQYF. CDR3 nucleotides: TGTGCCAGCAGTCCTGACCCCAGGGGGGAGGCCAAAAACATTCAGTACTTC.

This clone was seen a few times. V is TRBV10-1 and J is TRBJ1-5; D is possibly TRBD1 (5 bases). The CDR3 length is 14 residues. V was clipped by 2 bases and J by 1 base, with 6 bases between them. Germline values: CDR1 WNHNN, CDR2 SYGVQD (reference sequence). The CDR3 DNA follows: TGCGCCAGCAGTGAGGGGGGAAGCAATCAGCCCCAGCATTTT. The encoded protein is CASSEGGSNQPQHF.

V is TRBV27 and J is TRBJ1-5; a weak D match, TRBD1 (6 bases). The length of the CDR3 is 16 residues. Trimming cost V 0 bases and J 6 bases, with 15 bases left between them. CDR1 MNHEY and CDR2 SMNVEV come from the germline V gene (reference sequence). The CDR3 DNA reads as TGTGCCAGCAGTTTATCCCACACAGGGCGGGTTCAGCCCCAGCATTTT. It specifies CASSLSHTGRVQPQHF.

The chain uses TRBV6-6 and TRBJ1-6; D is undetermined. The V gene lost 2 bases and the J gene lost 7 bases, with 9 bases spanning the gap. The length of the CDR3 is 14 residues. Germline V gene data show CDR1 as MNHNY and CDR2 as SVGAGI (reference sequence). In DNA, the CDR3 is TGTGCCAGCAGTTACGGGGAACGAAATTCACCCCTCCACTTT. It translates to CASSYGERNSPLHF.

The rearrangement links TRBV5-1 to TRBJ2-7, with TRBD1 matching over 8 bases. The CDR3 spans 15 residues. V was pared by 4 bases and J by 3 bases, with 9 bases of the junction left unmatched. The germline gives CDR1 SGHRS, CDR2 YFSETQ. The CDR3 here is CASSPGGAGSYEQYF. The DNA for the CDR3 is TGCGCCAGCAGCCCAGGGGGCGCTGGAAGCTACGAGCAGTACTTC.

The rearrangement uses TRBV5-4 and TRBJ2-7; 8 positions match TRBD2. The germline gives CDR1 SGHNT, CDR2 YYREEE (reference sequence). Trimming took 2 bases from V and 0 from J; bases not matched to a gene: 10. This CDR3 contains 17 residues. This CDR3 is CASSLRPRLATSYEQYF. CDR3 nucleotides: TGTGCCAGCAGCTTACGGCCCCGACTAGCGACCTCCTACGAGCAGTACTTC.

The rearrangement joins TRBV11-2 to TRBJ2-5; 8 bases match TRBD1. After removal of 4 bases from V and 1 base from J, the junction contained 2 bases not matched to a gene. The germline gives CDR1 SGHAT, CDR2 FQNNGV. The CDR3 runs to 14 residues. The CDR3 nucleotides are TGTGCCAGCAGCTCCGGGACAGGCCAAGAGACCCAGTACTTC. Its translation is CASSSGTGQETQYF.

This chain uses TRBV5-1 with TRBJ2-7, with unresolved D. Deletions cut 4 bases from V and 2 bases from J, with 4 bases between. The CDR3 length is 11 residues. Germline V gene sequence: CDR1 SGHRS, CDR2 YFSETQ. DNA of the CDR3: TGCGCCAGCAGCAACACCTACGAGCAGTACTTC. This sequence encodes CASSNTYEQYF.

This sequence joins TRBV5-1 and TRBJ2-1, with 7 nucleotides matching TRBD1. Germline lookup yields CDR1 SGHRS and CDR2 YFSETQ. V lost 0 bases and J lost 8; bases outside the gene matches: 11. The CDR3 totals 16 residues. The CDR3 loop is CASSLGIDRARDEQFF. Here the CDR3 DNA reads TGCGCCAGCAGCTTGGGGATAGACAGGGCTCGAGATGAGCAGTTCTTC. Complete variable domain (other parts from reference TRBV5-1 and TRBJ2-1): KAGVTQTPRYLIKTRGQQVTLSCSPISGHRSVSWYQQTPGQGLQFLFEYFSETQRNKGNFPGRFSGRQFSNSRSEMNVSTLELGDSALYLCASSLGIDRARDEQFFGPGTRLTVL.

The chain joins TRBV19 to TRBJ2-7; D ambiguous. Per germline, CDR1 LNHDA and CDR2 SQIVND (reference sequence). Trimming left V 5 bases short and J 0 bases short, with 8 bases between. The CDR3 contains 13 residues. CDR3 sequence (DNA): TGTGCCAGTAGTCCGGTGGTCTCCTACGAGCAGTACTTC. Its protein product is CASSPVVSYEQYF.

This clone has a single count. The chain links TRBV21-1 to TRBJ2-7; the D call in the table, TRBD2, was not verified against the DNA. TRBV21-1 is classified as a pseudogene. The CDR3 totals 15 residues. CDR3 in amino acids: CASSKTSGRAYEQYF. CDR3 in DNA: TGTGCCAGCAGCAAAACTAGCGGGAGGGCCTACGAGCAGTACTTC.

The rearrangement joins TRBV11-3 to TRBJ2-5; TRBD2 agrees at 13 bases. The CDR3 consists of 15 residues. CDR1 SGHNT and CDR2 YENEEA come from the germline V gene. The ends lost 1 base at V and 4 bases at J; junction bases unmatched: 0. The CDR3 nucleotides are TGTGCCAGCAGCTTAGGACTAGCGGGAGGAGAGACCCAGTACTTC. Its translation: CASSLGLAGGETQYF.

As regards this clone: A read error may account for a junction end that differs from germline. The chain is built from TRBV5-5 and TRBJ1-1; D is possibly TRBD1 (5 bases). Germline V gives CDR1 SGHKS, CDR2 YYEKEE (reference sequence). CDR3 size: 16 residues. The CDR3 coding sequence is TGTGGCAGCAGCCTCCGCAGGGATATAATGAACACTGAAGCTTTCTTT. The encoded protein is CGSSLRRDIMNTEAFF.

The table lists this clone with a count of one. The rearrangement joins TRBV6-1 to TRBJ2-7; unclear D gene. Trimming took 5 bases from V and 7 from J, leaving 9 bases between them. The germline V gene encodes CDR1 MNHNS and CDR2 SASEGT. The CDR3 runs 11 residues. The CDR3, as DNA: TGTGCCAGCAGTTCTCCCTGGGAGCAGTACTTC. Amino acids: CASSSPWEQYF.

The chain combines TRBV9 with TRBJ2-7; D is perhaps TRBD1 (5 bases). CDR3 length: 14 amino acids. V gave up 0 bases and J gave up 3 bases, with 10 bases separating them. Germline V gives CDR1 SGDLS, CDR2 YYNGEE. In DNA form, the CDR3 reads TGTGCCAGCAGCGTAGGACAGACGAACTACGAGCAGTACTTC. This gives the protein CASSVGQTNYEQYF.

J is TRBJ1-6 and V is TRBV23-1; 7 bases align to TRBD1. TRBV23-1 is an ORF for which the function is uncertain. V was pared by 2 bases and J by 10 bases, with 8 bases of the junction left unmatched. The CDR3 runs to 15 residues. In DNA form, the CDR3 reads TGCGCCAGCAGTCAACCCGACAGGGAGGAATCACCCCTCCACTTT. Protein: CASSQPDREESPLHF.